These 27 T cell receptor beta chains came from one sample sequenced in a study of cytomegalovirus exposure and HLA in healthy donors. The PCR ran on 60 Vbeta and 13 Jbeta primers. Method: immunoSEQ multiplex PCR; TCRdb's copy keeps in-frame clones and lacks some. Of approximately 140,000 clones listed, approximately 80% are singletons. Sequenced input: PBMCs. These receptor sequences come from a woman aged 40 to 50 in good health and CMV-seronegative.

The CDR3 is CASIWGHYEQYF. The DNA for the CDR3 is TGTGCCAGCATCTGGGGCCACTACGAGCAGTACTTC. The chain carries TRBV6-5 and TRBJ2-7, with TRBD1 as a possible D gene (5 bases). There are 12 residues in the CDR3. Trimming stripped 7 bases from V and 3 bases from J, with 10 bases between. Per the germline V gene, CDR1 is MNHEY and CDR2 is SVGAGI.

The chain couples TRBV11-2 to TRBJ1-1; 9 nucleotides align to TRBD1. Germline V lookup: CDR1 SGHAT, CDR2 FQNNGV. The trim removed 5 bases at V and 5 bases at J, leaving 9 bases unmatched. This CDR3 is 15 amino acids long. The CDR3 sequence is CASSGTGGGSTEAFF. CDR3 sequence (DNA): TGTGCCAGCAGCGGCACAGGGGGCGGGAGTACTGAAGCTTTCTTT.

The chain uses TRBV14 and TRBJ2-3; 10 nucleotides agree with TRBD2. With 1 base clipped from V and 1 base from J, the junction kept 11 bases outside the gene matches. Germline V gene data show CDR1 as SGHDN and CDR2 as FVKESK. This CDR3 is 19 amino acids long. CDR3 protein: CASSQAGLAVPGGTDTQYF. In DNA form, the CDR3 reads TGTGCCAGCAGCCAAGCAGGACTAGCGGTGCCTGGGGGCACAGATACGCAGTATTTT.

This chain uses TRBV10-3 with TRBJ1-5; 7 nucleotides line up with TRBD1. The length of the CDR3 is 15 residues. Trimming took 10 bases from V and 0 from J; bases not matched to a gene: 9. The germline V gene encodes CDR1 ENHRY and CDR2 SYGVKD. The CDR3 DNA reads TGTGCCACGGGGGACAGCCGAAATAGCAATCAGCCCCAGCATTTT. Its translation: CATGDSRNSNQPQHF.

The rearrangement links TRBV6-1 to TRBJ1-1; weak D call: TRBD1 (6 bases). CDR1 MNHNS and CDR2 SASEGT come from the germline V gene. V was clipped by 10 bases and J by 1 base, with 13 bases between them. The CDR3 length is 13 residues. Here the CDR3 reads CATARGQNTEAFF. CDR3 sequence (DNA): TGTGCCACCGCCCGGGGACAGAACACTGAAGCTTTCTTT.

This clone came up a few times. The chain couples TRBV5-1 to TRBJ2-1; D gene unclear. V was cut by 1 base and J by 9 bases, with 11 bases left in between. Germline CDR1 reads SGHRS; CDR2 reads YFSETQ. The CDR3 sequence is 13 residues long. CDR3 loop: CASSLNQVGEQFF. The CDR3 DNA follows: TGCGCCAGCAGCTTGAACCAGGTGGGTGAGCAGTTCTTC.

The rearrangement links TRBV27 to TRBJ1-5; 7 bases map to TRBD1. The CDR3 runs to 14 residues. The V segment lost 5 bases and the J segment 6 bases; nucleotides outside the gene matches: 7. Germline CDR1 MNHEY, CDR2 SMNVEV (reference sequence). This CDR3 is CASSLDRVGQPQHF. In nucleotides, the CDR3 is TGTGCCAGCAGTCTAGACAGGGTAGGTCAGCCCCAGCATTTT.

V and J are TRBV14 and TRBJ2-1, with 9 positions matching TRBD2. The V segment lost 4 bases and the J segment 6 bases; nucleotides outside the gene matches: 10. The CDR3 sequence is 16 residues long. Germline V CDR1 and CDR2: SGHDN, FVKESK. The CDR3 coding sequence is TGTGCCAGCAGCCGGCGGGGGGGACACTATACCAATGAGCAGTTCTTC. Its protein product is CASSRRGGHYTNEQFF.

This clone was seen a few times. The chain couples TRBV5-1 to TRBJ2-2; D possibly corresponds to TRBD1 (6 bases). Germline CDR1 is SGHRS and CDR2 is YFSETQ. This CDR3 is built from 14 residues. V lost 3 bases, J lost 1 base, and 7 bases lay in between. The CDR3 reads CASSSTGNTGELFF. The CDR3 region has the DNA TGCGCCAGCAGCTCGACAGGGAACACCGGGGAGCTGTTTTTT.

V gene TRBV2 combines with J gene TRBJ2-7; tentative D call: TRBD2 (5 bases). CDR1 is SNHLY and CDR2 is FYNNEI in the germline V gene. V lost 6 bases to trimming and J lost 2 bases, with 11 bases between them. This CDR3 region has 13 residues. The CDR3 region is CASSPLATYEQYF. The DNA for the CDR3 is TGTGCCAGCAGCCCGCTAGCTACCTACGAGCAGTACTTC.

Remarks on this clone: The sample holds other DNA sequences that translate to the same CDR3. This rearrangement joins TRBV29-1 to TRBJ1-1, with TRBD1 matching 10 bases. Per germline, CDR1 SQVTM and CDR2 ANQGSEA. The ends lost 6 bases at V and 5 bases at J; junction bases unmatched: 12. The CDR3 consists of 15 residues. The CDR3 coding sequence is TGCAGCGTCCATGAGTGGACAGGGGGAGGGACTGAAGCTTTCTTT. Amino acid sequence: CSVHEWTGGGTEAFF. The full variable domain, rest sourced from reference TRBV29-1 and TRBJ1-1, is SAVISQKPSRDICQRGTSLTIQCQVDSQVTMMFWYRQQPGQSLTLIATANQGSEATYESGFVIDKFPISRPNLTFSTLTVSNMSPEDSSIYLCSVHEWTGGGTEAFFGQGTRLTVV.

The V call is TRBV19, the J call TRBJ1-2, with D unclear. CDR3 length: 13 amino acids. Trimming cost V 3 bases and J 6 bases, with 11 bases left between them. Germline CDR1 and CDR2: LNHDA and SQIVND (reference sequence). CDR3 nucleotides: TGTGCCAGTAGTATCATAGCGCGGCATGGCTACACCTTC. Its protein is CASSIIARHGYTF.

This clone came up once. CDR3 sequence (DNA): TGTGCCAGCCGAGGGACTAGCGGGAGTTTGATCCATGAGCAGTTCTTC. Translating it yields CASRGTSGSLIHEQFF. The V and J genes are TRBV19 and TRBJ2-1, with TRBD2 matching over 14 bases. Losses at the gene ends were 9 bases for V and 8 bases for J; bases not matched to a gene: 12. This CDR3 spans 16 amino acids. The germline CDR1 and CDR2 sequences are LNHDA and SQIVND (reference sequence). The full variable domain, in which reference TRBV19 and TRBJ2-1 provide the parts outside the CDR3, is DGGITQSPKYLFRKEGQNVTLSCEQNLNHDAMYWYRQDPGQGLRLIYYSQIVNDFQKGDIAEGYSVSREKKESFPLTVTSAQKNPTAFYLCASRGTSGSLIHEQFFGPGTRLTVL.

The chain recombines TRBV28 with TRBJ1-1; D might be TRBD1 (5 bases). The CDR3 runs to 15 residues. The germline gives CDR1 MDHEN, CDR2 SYDVKM. V lost 5 bases and J 3 bases, leaving 16 bases between the germline ends. This CDR3 reads CASSPLGGGDTEAFF. CDR3 in DNA: TGTGCCAGCAGTCCCCTAGGCGGGGGGGACACTGAAGCTTTCTTT. Variable domain in full (rest from reference TRBV28 and TRBJ1-1): DVKVTQSSRYLVKRTGEKVFLECVQDMDHENMFWYRQDPGLGLRLIYFSYDVKMKEKGDIPEGYSVSREKKERFSLILESASTNQTSMYLCASSPLGGGDTEAFFGQGTRLTVV.

The chain has TRBV30 and TRBJ1-2, with a weak D call TRBD1 (5 bases). Trimming took 7 bases from V and 4 from J, leaving 16 bases between them. Germline V gene sequence: CDR1 GTSNPN, CDR2 SVGIG (reference sequence). The CDR3 consists of 13 residues. CDR3: CASPDLRGYGYTF. Here the CDR3 DNA reads TGTGCCTCCCCGGACCTTAGGGGCTATGGCTACACCTTC.

The gene calls are TRBV2 and TRBJ1-2, with D perhaps matching TRBD1 (6 bases). This CDR3 is built from 15 residues. Germline CDR1 reads SNHLY; CDR2 reads FYNNEI. Trimming cost V 6 bases and J 5 bases, with 19 bases left between them. CDR3 sequence reads: CASSGQILTFYGYTF. CDR3 DNA: TGTGCCAGCAGCGGACAGATCCTAACCTTTTATGGCTACACCTTC.

CDR3 coding DNA: TGTGCCAGCAGTTACGGGACAGGGGTTGCAGATACGCAGTATTTT. Its translation: CASSYGTGVADTQYF. This sequence joins TRBV27 and TRBJ2-3; 10 bases match TRBD1. CDR1 is MNHEY, CDR2 SMNVEV, per germline (reference sequence). V lost 4 bases to trimming and J lost 4 bases; unmatched junction nucleotides: 5. CDR3 length equals 15 residues.

The chain is built from TRBV28 and TRBJ1-5; 7 positions agree with TRBD1. V shed 4 bases and J 5 bases; nucleotides not matched to a gene: 17. This CDR3 has 18 amino acids. Germline CDR1 reads MDHEN; CDR2 reads SYDVKM. The CDR3 loop is CASSSMALRRQGDQPQHF. The CDR3 nucleotides are TGTGCCAGCAGTTCTATGGCCCTCCGTCGACAGGGAGATCAGCCCCAGCATTTT.

The sample holds one count of this clone. V usage is TRBV30 and J usage is TRBJ2-7; D gene unclear. CDR1 and CDR2 from the germline V gene are GTSNPN and SVGIG (reference sequence). CDR3 length: 10 amino acids. Trimming took off 1 base at V and 7 bases at J, with 5 bases between the two ends. CDR3 sequence (DNA): TGTGCCTGGAGTGATCGGGAGCAGTACTTC. This encodes CAWSDREQYF.

This clone has a handful of counts. In the same sample, other DNA sequences code for this CDR3. CDR3 nucleotide sequence: TGTGCCAGCAGCTTAGCGCCGGGTAATCAGCCCCAGCATTTT. Translated, it gives CASSLAPGNQPQHF. V is TRBV7-6 and J is TRBJ1-5, with unresolved D. The ends were cut back, 0 bases at V and 4 bases at J, with 7 bases in the middle. Germline CDR1 is SGHVS and CDR2 is FNYEAQ. CDR3 size: 14 residues.

This clone was observed a handful of times. The gene calls are TRBV11-3 and TRBJ1-1, with unresolved D. Looked up from germline, CDR1 is SGHNT and CDR2 is YENEEA. The CDR3 covers 13 residues. Trimming took 1 base from V and 2 from J, leaving 5 bases between them. CDR3 in DNA: TGTGCCAGCAGCTTAGGAGAAAACACTGAAGCTTTCTTT. Protein: CASSLGENTEAFF.

This chain links TRBV5-1 with TRBJ1-2, with D possibly matching TRBD1 (6 bases). This CDR3 has 13 amino acids. Trimming removed 5 bases from V and 4 bases from J, with 12 bases in between. The germline V gene encodes CDR1 SGHRS and CDR2 YFSETQ. CDR3: CASSQQGIYGYTF. The DNA for the CDR3 is TGCGCCAGCAGTCAACAGGGAATCTATGGCTACACCTTC.

The chain uses TRBV6-5 and TRBJ1-4, with D possibly being TRBD1 (5 bases). CDR1 is MNHEY, CDR2 SVGAGI, per germline. The CDR3 is 13 amino acids. V dropped 5 bases and J dropped 6 bases, with 10 bases sitting between them. The CDR3 loop reads CASSDSYDEKLFF. The CDR3, as DNA: TGTGCCAGCAGTGACAGTTATGATGAAAAACTGTTTTTT.

This clone has a handful of counts. Other DNA sequences of this sample code for an identical CDR3. This chain uses TRBV27 with TRBJ1-1, with 10 bases lining up with TRBD1. The length of the CDR3 is 15 residues. V dropped 0 bases and J dropped 5; count of bases not matched to a gene: 3. Germline V CDR1 and CDR2: MNHEY, SMNVEV (reference sequence). CDR3 protein: CASSLSGTGATEAFF. The CDR3 DNA is TGTGCCAGCAGTTTATCCGGGACAGGGGCGACTGAAGCTTTCTTT.

The chain carries TRBV5-1 and TRBJ2-2; the match to TRBD2 covers 8 bases. Trimming at V came to 0 bases and at J to 1 base, leaving 5 bases not matched to a gene. The CDR3 sequence is 17 residues long. Germline loops: CDR1 SGHRS, CDR2 YFSETQ. CDR3 loop: CASSLAGGALNTGELFF. The CDR3 DNA reads as TGCGCCAGCAGCTTGGCCGGGGGGGCCTTGAACACCGGGGAGCTGTTTTTT.

J is TRBJ1-3 and V is TRBV27; the D is unclear. The CDR3 spans 17 residues. The germline V gene has CDR1 MNHEY and CDR2 SMNVEV (reference sequence). Trimming took off 0 bases at V and 1 base at J, with 13 bases between the two ends. DNA for the CDR3: TGTGCCAGCAGTTTATCTTACGGGAAACAGTCTGGAAACACCATATATTTT. Translated, it gives CASSLSYGKQSGNTIYF.

DNA for the CDR3: TGTGCCAGCAGCCCTTATCACACCGGGGAGCTGTTTTTT. The encoded protein is CASSPYHTGELFF. The chain employs TRBV6-1 and TRBJ2-2; no clear D. CDR1 and CDR2 from the germline V gene are MNHNS and SASEGT. The CDR3 contains 13 residues. The V gene lost 6 bases and the J gene lost 3 bases, with 8 bases spanning the gap.